The rows below give T cell receptor beta chains drawn from one sample of a study of CD8+ T cells in alopecia areata. Assay used: immunoSEQ multiplex PCR; TCRdb lists only in-frame clones, some missing. This sample carries approximately 110,000 clones, approximately 55% of them seen once, and the ten largest clones take about 3.2%. Specimen: CD4+ T cells sorted from blood, collected at week 24, from a patient treated with tofacitinib. The source is a human donor with alopecia areata. CDR3s include the opening cysteine and the closing phenylalanine or tryptophan. The order of the fields is J gene, D gene, clone size, V gene, CDR3 DNA, CDR3 protein. The D gene is left open where the match is weak. Not every row has a clone size; where given, it reads once, few, many or a size class.

J: TRBJ2-5; D: .; size: .; V: TRBV30; DNA: TGTGCCTGGGTTGGGGGGGAGACCCAGTACTTC; CDR3: CAWVGGETQYF
J: TRBJ2-5; D: TRBD2; size: .; V: TRBV7-8; DNA: TGTGCCTGTGGGGCGGGGGGGACCGAGACCCAGTACTTC; CDR3: CACGAGGTETQYF
J: TRBJ1-1; D: .; size: .; V: TRBV7-8; DNA: TGTGCCAGCAGCCCTCAGGGGCGAATGGGCACTGAAGCTTTCTTT; CDR3: CASSPQGRMGTEAFF
J: TRBJ2-7; D: TRBD2; size: .; V: TRBV9; DNA: TGTGCCAGCAGCGCCTCCACCGGGGGGGGCAGCTTAACCTACGAGCAGTACTTC; CDR3: CASSASTGGGSLTYEQYF
J: TRBJ1-5; D: .; size: .; V: TRBV30; DNA: TGTGCCTGGAGTAGGACAGAAAATAGCAATCAGCCCCAGCATTTT; CDR3: CAWSRTENSNQPQHF
J: TRBJ2-1; D: .; size: .; V: TRBV2; DNA: TGTGCCAGCAGTGTGGCTGATGAGCAGTTCTTC; CDR3: CASSVADEQFF
J: TRBJ1-2; D: TRBD1; size: .; V: TRBV5-6; DNA: TGTGCCAGCAGAAATCGCAGGGGGCTTCGCTATGGCTACACCTTC; CDR3: CASRNRRGLRYGYTF
J: TRBJ1-3; D: TRBD1; size: once; V: TRBV30; DNA: TGTGCCTGGAGCGCTGGGGACAGGGTATCTGGAAACACCATATATTTT; CDR3: CAWSAGDRVSGNTIYF
J: TRBJ2-3; D: .; size: few; V: TRBV6-5; DNA: TGTGCCAGCAGTTACTCGAGGAGGCTTGGAGATACGCAGTATTTT; CDR3: CASSYSRRLGDTQYF
J: TRBJ1-2; D: .; size: few; V: TRBV2; DNA: TGTGCCAGCAGGGAAAGAGGCCGGGACGAAGAACGTGGCTACACCTTC; CDR3: CASRERGRDEERGYTF
J: TRBJ1-1; D: .; size: once; V: TRBV2; DNA: TGTGCCAGCAGTGAGAGGAAGGGGGCTGAAGCTTTCTTT; CDR3: CASSERKGAEAFF
J: TRBJ1-1; D: .; size: .; V: TRBV15; DNA: TGTGCCACCAGCAGAGATGTGAGGAACACTGAAGCTTTCTTT; CDR3: CATSRDVRNTEAFF
J: TRBJ2-5; D: TRBD2; size: once; V: TRBV6-5; DNA: TGTGCCAGCAGTTCACCTAGCGGGGGGGTTGAGACCCAGTACTTC; CDR3: CASSSPSGGVETQYF
J: TRBJ1-6; D: TRBD1; size: .; V: TRBV13; DNA: TGTGCCAGCAGCCTACCGGGACAGGGGGCTTCACCCCTCCACTTT; CDR3: CASSLPGQGASPLHF
J: TRBJ2-7; D: .; size: .; V: TRBV29-1; DNA: TGCAGCGCCCTAACAGGGTCAATATACGAGCAGTACTTC; CDR3: CSALTGSIYEQYF
J: TRBJ2-7; D: TRBD2; size: .; V: TRBV7-9; DNA: TGTGCCAGCAGCTCCCTCCTAGCGGGGGGGCGAAACGAGCAGTACTTC; CDR3: CASSSLLAGGRNEQYF
J: TRBJ2-1; D: .; size: .; V: TRBV5-1; DNA: TGCGCCAGCAGCTTGGGTCAGTCCTACAATGAGCAGTTCTTC; CDR3: CASSLGQSYNEQFF
J: TRBJ2-3; D: TRBD2; size: few; V: TRBV30; DNA: TGTGCCTGGGTAGTCGGGGGGGCAGATACGCAGTATTTT; CDR3: CAWVVGGADTQYF
J: TRBJ2-3; D: TRBD2; size: .; V: TRBV7-2; DNA: TGTGCCAGCAGCGTTAGCGGGGGCACAGATACGCAGTATTTT; CDR3: CASSVSGGTDTQYF
J: TRBJ2-5; D: .; size: once; V: TRBV9; DNA: TGTGCCAGCAGCGTAGGGGGGTCTCTTCTACAAGAGACCCAGTACTTC; CDR3: CASSVGGSLLQETQYF
J: TRBJ1-5; D: .; size: .; V: TRBV7-2; DNA: TGTGCCAGCAGCTTAGAATACCGGGGCCGGGGAGATCAGCCCCAGCATTTT; CDR3: CASSLEYRGRGDQPQHF
J: TRBJ1-4; D: TRBD1; size: .; V: TRBV7-6; DNA: TGTGCCAGCAGCTCCCCGGACAGGATTAATGAAAAACTGTTTTTT; CDR3: CASSSPDRINEKLFF
J: TRBJ1-2; D: .; size: few; V: TRBV25-1; DNA: TGTGCCAGCCCCAGCAACGGCTACACCTTC; CDR3: CASPSNGYTF
J: TRBJ2-7; D: .; size: few; V: TRBV11-3; DNA: TGTGCCAGCAGCTTAGAAACCTATTACGAGCAGTACTTC; CDR3: CASSLETYYEQYF
J: TRBJ2-5; D: TRBD2; size: few; V: TRBV7-2; DNA: TGTGCCAGCAGCTTTTCACTAGCGGGGGGGCACGGGGAGACCCAGTACTTC; CDR3: CASSFSLAGGHGETQYF
J: TRBJ1-1; D: .; size: once; V: TRBV6-6; DNA: TGTGCCAGCAGTTTTGCGGCGGGCACTGAAGCTTTCTTT; CDR3: CASSFAAGTEAFF
J: TRBJ2-3; D: TRBD2; size: few; V: TRBV13; DNA: TGTGCCAGCAGCATGGATATGACTAGCGGGGGCCCCTTATTT; CDR3: CASSMDMTSGGPLF
J: TRBJ2-1; D: .; size: .; V: TRBV29-1; DNA: TGCAGCGGAGACCTTAGGCTGACTAATGAGCAGTTCTTC; CDR3: CSGDLRLTNEQFF
J: TRBJ2-1; D: .; size: .; V: TRBV5-6; DNA: TGTGCCAGCAGCATGGACTATGGGTCCTACAATGAGCAGTTCTTC; CDR3: CASSMDYGSYNEQFF
J: TRBJ1-1; D: .; size: .; V: TRBV4-1; DNA: TGCGCCAGCAGGGGCAGGACGATGAACACTGAAGCTTTCTTT; CDR3: CASRGRTMNTEAFF
J: TRBJ1-5; D: TRBD1; size: few; V: TRBV10-3; DNA: TGTGCCATCAGGAAACAGGGGGGCAATCAGCCCCAGCATTTT; CDR3: CAIRKQGGNQPQHF
J: TRBJ2-4; D: .; size: .; V: TRBV30; DNA: TGTGCCTGGAGTGGGGCAGGGGGGAACATTCAGTACTTC; CDR3: CAWSGAGGNIQYF
J: TRBJ2-7; D: .; size: .; V: TRBV27; DNA: TGTGCCAGCAGTCCGCGGGCCGAGCAGTACTTC; CDR3: CASSPRAEQYF
J: TRBJ1-1; D: .; size: few; V: TRBV13; DNA: TGTGCCAGCAGCTTACAGGGCTACGGCACTGAAGCTTTCTTT; CDR3: CASSLQGYGTEAFF
J: TRBJ1-5; D: .; size: .; V: TRBV7-2; DNA: TGTGCCAGCAGCTTAGTTGCCGGGAGAAAGCCCCAGCATTTT; CDR3: CASSLVAGRKPQHF
J: TRBJ1-5; D: TRBD1; size: .; V: TRBV2; DNA: TGTGCCTCCAAGGGACAGACCAACGTAGGGCCCCAGCATTTT; CDR3: CASKGQTNVGPQHF
J: TRBJ1-5; D: .; size: .; V: TRBV7-9; DNA: TGTGCCAGCAGCTCCGGCCGGGAGCACAATCAGCCCCAGCATTTT; CDR3: CASSSGREHNQPQHF
J: TRBJ2-5; D: .; size: once; V: TRBV29-1; DNA: TGCAGCGCCCGGGACGGATGGTACCAAGAGACCCAGTACTTC; CDR3: CSARDGWYQETQYF
J: TRBJ1-2; D: TRBD1; size: .; V: TRBV27; DNA: TGTGCCAGCAGCCCAGCCGACAGGGACTATGGCTACACCTTC; CDR3: CASSPADRDYGYTF
J: TRBJ1-5; D: .; size: .; V: TRBV7-8; DNA: TGTGCCAGCAGCTTAGCCCGAGCTCTCAATCAGCCCCAGCATTTT; CDR3: CASSLARALNQPQHF